These T cell receptor beta chains were read from a single sample in a study of tissue T cells after allogeneic stem cell transplantation. The table came from immunoSEQ multiplex PCR; TCRdb's copy has only in-frame clones and leaves some out. The sample includes more than 9,000 clones, approximately 63% of them seen just once. This material consisted of tissue from the right colon, taken at autopsy. The receptor set was obtained from a woman aged 18 to 50 with breast cancer. Both conserved end residues are part of each CDR3. The D gene is left open where the match is weak. A clone size is listed for some rows: how often the clone was seen (once, few, many), or a class if it is expanded.

V gene,D gene,J gene,clone size,CDR3 protein,CDR3 DNA
TRBV7-2,NA,TRBJ1-2,NA,CASSLAPQGYGYTF,TGTGCCAGCAGCTTAGCGCCTCAGGGCTATGGCTACACCTTC
TRBV30,TRBD1,TRBJ2-7,NA,CAWSGTVHSYEQYF,TGTGCCTGGAGCGGGACAGTACACTCCTACGAGCAGTACTTC
TRBV19,TRBD1,TRBJ1-2,NA,CASSTLPGQGTPNGYTF,TGTGCCAGTAGTACCCTACCGGGACAGGGGACCCCCAATGGCTACACCTTC
TRBV4-3,TRBD1,TRBJ1-1,NA,CASSQDWGRGQELIFTEAFF,TGCGCCAGCAGCCAAGATTGGGGACGGGGACAGGAACTGATATTCACTGAAGCTTTCTTT
TRBV6-2/TRBV6-3,NA,TRBJ1-6,NA,CASSYSTQRRGNSPLHF,TGTGCCAGCAGTTACTCGACCCAACGGCGGGGAAATTCACCCCTCCACTTT
TRBV2,NA,TRBJ1-6,few,CASIGQGGDSPLHF,TGTGCCAGCATAGGCCAGGGAGGAGATTCACCCCTCCACTTT
TRBV5-4,TRBD2,TRBJ2-3,NA,CASSSQLAGGTTTFTDTQYF,TGTGCCAGCAGCTCCCAACTAGCGGGAGGGACAACCACTTTCACAGATACGCAGTATTTT
TRBV15,NA,TRBJ2-7,NA,CATSRDRRGQYF,TGTGCCACCAGCAGAGATCGGCGGGGGCAGTACTTC
TRBV19,TRBD1,TRBJ1-2,NA,CASSMGDSQAKGYTF,TGTGCCAGTAGTATGGGGGACAGCCAGGCGAAGGGCTACACCTTC
TRBV10-3,TRBD2,TRBJ2-3,medium-sized,CAIGASGSTDTQYF,TGTGCCATCGGGGCTAGCGGTAGCACAGATACGCAGTATTTT
TRBV6-2/TRBV6-3,TRBD1,TRBJ2-7,NA,CASSLAGTGSPYEQYF,TGTGCCAGCAGTTTGGCCGGGACAGGGTCTCCGTACGAGCAGTACTTC
TRBV12-3/TRBV12-4,NA,TRBJ2-3,NA,CASTLSSTDTQYF,TGTGCCAGCACCCTATCTAGCACAGATACGCAGTATTTT
TRBV3-1/TRBV3-2,TRBD2,TRBJ2-7,NA,CAMGGRSLGEQYF,TGTGCCATGGGAGGGAGATCTCTCGGAGAGCAGTACTTC
TRBV10-1,NA,TRBJ1-6,few,CASDGRLLRSYNSPLHF,TGCGCCAGCGACGGGCGATTGTTACGATCCTATAATTCACCCCTCCACTTT
TRBV27,NA,TRBJ2-2,NA,CASGHWAPGELFF,TGTGCCAGCGGACACTGGGCACCCGGGGAGCTGTTTTTT
TRBV9,NA,TRBJ2-5,NA,CASSWGAEQETQYF,TGTGCCAGCAGCTGGGGAGCGGAACAAGAGACCCAGTACTTC
TRBV7-9,NA,TRBJ1-1,NA,CASSLSGGNTEAFF,TGTGCCAGCAGCTTATCCGGGGGGAACACTGAAGCTTTCTTT
TRBV9,NA,TRBJ2-3,NA,CASSPTDPTDTQYF,TGTGCCAGCAGCCCCACGGACCCCACAGATACGCAGTATTTT
TRBV10-3,TRBD1,TRBJ2-7,NA,CAIRPGQETYEQYF,TGTGCCATCAGGCCGGGACAGGAGACCTACGAGCAGTACTTC
TRBV18,NA,TRBJ1-1,NA,CASSRDISGAFF,TGTGCCAGCTCACGGGACATTAGTGGGGCTTTCTTT
TRBV27,NA,TRBJ2-7,NA,CASSLSYEQYF,TGTGCCAGCAGCCTATCCTACGAGCAGTACTTC
TRBV2,TRBD2,TRBJ2-5,NA,CASRRLAEPADPQYF,TGTGCCAGCAGAAGACTAGCGGAACCGGCGGACCCCCAGTACTTC
TRBV19,TRBD2,TRBJ2-3,NA,CASSFGTSGRATDTQYF,TGTGCCAGTAGTTTCGGGACTAGCGGGAGGGCCACAGATACGCAGTATTTT
TRBV5-1,NA,TRBJ2-3,few,CASGSSPGTDTQYF,TGCGCCAGCGGAAGCTCGCCCGGCACAGATACGCAGTATTTT
TRBV19,TRBD2,TRBJ2-5,NA,CASSPGLAAYQETQYF,TGTGCCAGTAGCCCGGGACTAGCGGCGTACCAAGAGACCCAGTACTTC
TRBV7-2,TRBD1,TRBJ2-3,few,CASSRDRGSADTQYF,TGTGCCAGCAGTCGGGACAGGGGGTCTGCAGATACGCAGTATTTT
TRBV6-5,NA,TRBJ1-2,NA,CASSYSQGNGYTF,TGTGCCAGCAGTTACTCCCAGGGTAACGGCTACACCTTC
TRBV7-9,TRBD1,TRBJ2-5,once,CASSLVGGDRGRETQYF,TGTGCCAGCAGCTTAGTAGGAGGCGACAGGGGGAGAGAGACCCAGTACTTC
TRBV6-2/TRBV6-3,TRBD1,TRBJ1-5,NA,CASSTGTGVFGPQHF,TGTGCCAGCAGTACCGGGACAGGCGTATTCGGGCCCCAGCATTTT
TRBV12-1,NA,TRBJ1-5,NA,CASSTLNRGAGASNQPQHF,TGTGCCAGCAGCACACTGAATCGGGGAGCGGGGGCGAGCAATCAGCCCCAGCATTTT